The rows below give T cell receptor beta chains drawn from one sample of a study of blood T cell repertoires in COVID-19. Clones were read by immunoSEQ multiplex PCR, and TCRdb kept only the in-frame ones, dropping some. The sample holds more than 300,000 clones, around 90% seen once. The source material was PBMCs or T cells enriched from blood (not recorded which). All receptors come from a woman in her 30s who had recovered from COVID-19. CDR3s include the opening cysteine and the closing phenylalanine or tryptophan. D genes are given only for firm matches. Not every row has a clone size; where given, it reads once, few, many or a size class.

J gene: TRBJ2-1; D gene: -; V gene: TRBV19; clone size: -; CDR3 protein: CASSITLDSSYNEQFF; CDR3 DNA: TGTGCCAGTAGTATTACCCTAGACAGCTCCTACAATGAGCAGTTCTTC
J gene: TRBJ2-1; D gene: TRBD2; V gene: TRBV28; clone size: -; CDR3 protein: CASSRTSGSNNEQFF; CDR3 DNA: TGTGCCAGCAGCCGGACTAGCGGATCCAACAATGAGCAGTTCTTC
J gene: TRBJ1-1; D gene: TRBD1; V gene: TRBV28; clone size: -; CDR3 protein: CAGQGAMNTEAFF; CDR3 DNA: TGTGCCGGCCAGGGGGCTATGAACACTGAAGCTTTCTTT
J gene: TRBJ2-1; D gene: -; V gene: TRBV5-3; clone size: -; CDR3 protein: CARSITRVKEQFF; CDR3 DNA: TGTGCCAGAAGCATAACTAGGGTGAAAGAGCAGTTCTTC
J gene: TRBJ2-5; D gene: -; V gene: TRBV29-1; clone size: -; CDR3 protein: CSVDLSETQYF; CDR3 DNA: TGCAGCGTTGACCTCTCAGAGACCCAGTACTTC
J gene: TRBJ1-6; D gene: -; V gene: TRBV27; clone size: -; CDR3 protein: CASSQIPFDRSSYNSPLHF; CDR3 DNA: TGTGCCAGCAGCCAAATCCCTTTTGACAGAAGCTCCTATAATTCACCCCTCCACTTT
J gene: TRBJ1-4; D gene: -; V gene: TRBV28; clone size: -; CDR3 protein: CASSLSGREEKLFF; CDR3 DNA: TGTGCCAGCAGTTTATCGGGTCGTGAAGAAAAACTGTTTTTT
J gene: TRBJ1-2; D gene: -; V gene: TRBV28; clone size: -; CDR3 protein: CASSWGVVPSNGYTF; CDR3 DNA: TGTGCCAGCAGTTGGGGAGTAGTACCCTCAAATGGCTACACCTTC
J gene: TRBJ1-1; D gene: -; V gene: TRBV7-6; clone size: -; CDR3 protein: CASSLAPENTEAFF; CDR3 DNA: TGTGCCAGCAGCTTAGCGCCAGAAAACACTGAAGCTTTCTTT
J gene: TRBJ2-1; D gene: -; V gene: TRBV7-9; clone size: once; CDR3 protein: CASSSTGITQTNEQFF; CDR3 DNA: TGTGCCAGCAGCTCCACAGGGATTACCCAAACCAATGAGCAGTTCTTC
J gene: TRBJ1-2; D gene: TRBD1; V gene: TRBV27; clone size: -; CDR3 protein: CASSTLGTGDGYTF; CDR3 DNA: TGTGCCAGCAGTACGCTCGGGACAGGGGATGGCTACACCTTC
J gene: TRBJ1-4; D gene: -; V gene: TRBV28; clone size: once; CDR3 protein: CASRGPTRTSEKLFF; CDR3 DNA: TGTGCCAGCAGGGGGCCTACGAGGACGAGTGAAAAACTGTTTTTT
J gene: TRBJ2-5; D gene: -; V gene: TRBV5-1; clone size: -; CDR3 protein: CASSLGGRRETQYF; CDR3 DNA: TGCGCCAGCAGCTTGGGGGGCCGCCGGGAGACCCAGTACTTC
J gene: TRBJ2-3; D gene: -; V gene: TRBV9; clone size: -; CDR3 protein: CASSAYRETDTQYF; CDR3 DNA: TGTGCCAGCAGCGCATACAGGGAGACAGATACGCAGTATTTT
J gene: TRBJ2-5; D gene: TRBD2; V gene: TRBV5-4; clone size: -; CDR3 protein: CASCMGTSYSETQYF; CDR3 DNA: TGTGCCAGCTGCATGGGGACTAGCTATTCAGAGACCCAGTACTTC
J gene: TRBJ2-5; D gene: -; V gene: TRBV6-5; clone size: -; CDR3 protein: CASGLPNPKTQYF; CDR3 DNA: TGTGCCAGCGGGCTCCCCAACCCCAAGACCCAGTACTTC
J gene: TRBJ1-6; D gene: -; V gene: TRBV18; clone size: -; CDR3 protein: CASSPPQGGNSPLHF; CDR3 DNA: TGTGCCAGCTCACCACCCCAGGGTGGTAATTCACCCCTCCACTTT
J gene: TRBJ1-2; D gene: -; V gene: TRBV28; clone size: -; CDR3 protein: CASSLTDSNYGYTF; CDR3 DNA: TGTGCCAGCAGTTTAACGGACAGTAACTATGGCTACACCTTC
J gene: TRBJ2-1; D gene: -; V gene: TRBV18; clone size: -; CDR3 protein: CASSPPTMFHNEQFF; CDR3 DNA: TGTGCCAGCTCACCACCTACTATGTTCCACAATGAGCAGTTCTTC
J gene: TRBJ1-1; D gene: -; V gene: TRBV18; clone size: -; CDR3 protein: CASSPQDTGRGEAFF; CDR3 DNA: TGTGCCAGCTCACCACAAGACACGGGGCGGGGTGAAGCTTTCTTT
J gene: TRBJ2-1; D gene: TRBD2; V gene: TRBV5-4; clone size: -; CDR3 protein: CASSPGPLAGGLGEQFF; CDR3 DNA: TGTGCCAGCAGCCCCGGCCCCCTAGCGGGAGGGCTAGGTGAGCAGTTCTTC
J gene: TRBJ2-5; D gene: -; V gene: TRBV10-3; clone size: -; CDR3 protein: CAISESGFGGRETQYF; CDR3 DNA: TGTGCCATCAGTGAGTCTGGTTTCGGGGGGCGAGAGACCCAGTACTTC
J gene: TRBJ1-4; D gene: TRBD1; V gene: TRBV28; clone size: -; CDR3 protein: CASTEGQGNEKLFF; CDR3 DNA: TGTGCCAGCACAGAGGGACAGGGGAATGAAAAACTGTTTTTT
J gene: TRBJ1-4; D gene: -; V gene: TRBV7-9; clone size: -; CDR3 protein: CASSFGTGEKLFF; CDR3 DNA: TGTGCCAGCAGCTTCGGTACAGGTGAAAAACTGTTTTTT
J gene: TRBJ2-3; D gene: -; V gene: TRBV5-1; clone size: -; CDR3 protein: CASSPEVADTQYF; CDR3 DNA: TGCGCCAGCAGCCCGGAGGTGGCAGATACGCAGTATTTT
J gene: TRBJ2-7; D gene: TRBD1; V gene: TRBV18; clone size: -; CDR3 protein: CASSPNRGLYEQYF; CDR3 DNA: TGTGCCAGCTCACCGAACAGGGGGCTATACGAGCAGTACTTC
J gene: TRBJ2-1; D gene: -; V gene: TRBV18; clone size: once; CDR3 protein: CASSPQAGPPGDEQFF; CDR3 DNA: TGTGCCAGCTCACCACAAGCGGGACCCCCAGGGGATGAGCAGTTCTTC
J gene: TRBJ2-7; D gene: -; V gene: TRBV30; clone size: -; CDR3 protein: CAWSGTAFGYEQYF; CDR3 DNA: TGTGCCTGGAGTGGGACAGCTTTTGGGTACGAGCAGTACTTC
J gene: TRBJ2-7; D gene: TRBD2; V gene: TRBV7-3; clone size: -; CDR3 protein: CASSLRRPGGSYEQYF; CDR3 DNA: TGTGCCAGCAGCTTACGGCGACCGGGGGGTTCCTACGAGCAGTACTTC
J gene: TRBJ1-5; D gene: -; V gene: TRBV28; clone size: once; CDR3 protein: CASSRGFVQPQHF; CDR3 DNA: TGTGCCAGCAGCAGGGGCTTTGTGCAGCCCCAGCATTTT
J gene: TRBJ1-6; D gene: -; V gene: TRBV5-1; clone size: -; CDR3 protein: CASSLTGGADSPLHF; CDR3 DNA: TGCGCCAGCAGCTTGACGGGGGGCGCGGATTCACCCCTCCACTTT
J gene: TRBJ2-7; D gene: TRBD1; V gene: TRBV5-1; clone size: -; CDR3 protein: CASSLGDRPFSYEQYF; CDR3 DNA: TGCGCCAGCAGCTTGGGGGACAGGCCTTTCTCCTACGAGCAGTACTTC
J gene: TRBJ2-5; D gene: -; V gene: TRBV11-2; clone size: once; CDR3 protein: CASSSWDTPEETQYF; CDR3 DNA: TGTGCCAGCAGCTCGTGGGACACACCGGAAGAGACCCAGTACTTC
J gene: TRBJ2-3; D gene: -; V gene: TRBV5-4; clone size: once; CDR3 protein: CASSFGGGGQDTQYF; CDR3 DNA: TGTGCCAGCAGCTTCGGCGGAGGTGGGCAAGATACGCAGTATTTT
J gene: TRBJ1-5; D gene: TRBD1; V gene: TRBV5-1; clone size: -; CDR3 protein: CASSWTGDQPQHF; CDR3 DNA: TGCGCCAGCAGCTGGACAGGGGATCAGCCCCAGCATTTT
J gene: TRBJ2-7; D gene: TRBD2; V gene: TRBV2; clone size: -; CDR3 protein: CANPQREGRYEQYF; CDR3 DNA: TGTGCCAACCCACAGCGGGAGGGCCGCTACGAGCAGTACTTC
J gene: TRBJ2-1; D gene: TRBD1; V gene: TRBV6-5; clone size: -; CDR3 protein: CASSYSQGAYNEQFF; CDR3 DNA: TGTGCCAGCAGTTACTCGCAGGGGGCCTACAATGAGCAGTTCTTC
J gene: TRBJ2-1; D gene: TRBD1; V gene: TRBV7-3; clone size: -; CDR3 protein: CASSLTGDEQFF; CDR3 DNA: TGTGCCAGCAGCTTGACAGGGGATGAGCAGTTCTTC
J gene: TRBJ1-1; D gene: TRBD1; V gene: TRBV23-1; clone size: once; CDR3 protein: CASSPPGQGAEGTEAFF; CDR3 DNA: TGCGCCAGCAGTCCTCCGGGACAGGGGGCCGAAGGGACTGAAGCTTTCTTT
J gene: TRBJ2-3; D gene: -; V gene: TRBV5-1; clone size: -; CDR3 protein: CASSLVLADTDTQYF; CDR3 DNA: TGCGCCAGCAGCTTGGTTTTAGCGGACACAGATACGCAGTATTTT
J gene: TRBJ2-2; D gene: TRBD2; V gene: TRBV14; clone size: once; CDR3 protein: CASSQPGGFGTGELFF; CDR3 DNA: TGTGCCAGCAGCCAACCGGGAGGATTTGGCACCGGGGAGCTGTTTTTT
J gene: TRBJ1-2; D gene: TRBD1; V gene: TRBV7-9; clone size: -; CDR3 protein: CASSLTGQGNYGYTF; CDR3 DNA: TGTGCCAGCAGCTTGACCGGACAGGGCAACTATGGCTACACCTTC
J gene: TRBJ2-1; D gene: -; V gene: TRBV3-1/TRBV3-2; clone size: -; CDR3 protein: CASRLGGNNEQFF; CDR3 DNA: TGTGCCAGTAGATTAGGGGGAAACAATGAGCAGTTCTTC
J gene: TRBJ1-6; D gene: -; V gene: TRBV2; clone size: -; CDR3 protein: CASIGVVSPGSPLHF; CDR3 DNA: TGTGCCAGCATAGGGGTTGTCTCTCCAGGCTCACCCCTCCACTTT
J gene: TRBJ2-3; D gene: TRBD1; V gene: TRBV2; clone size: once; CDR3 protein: CATKQGHAERLRNTQYF; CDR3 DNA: TGTGCCACCAAACAGGGGCATGCCGAGCGGCTCAGGAATACGCAGTATTTT
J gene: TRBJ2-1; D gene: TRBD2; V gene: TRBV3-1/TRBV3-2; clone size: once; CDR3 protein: CASSLLSLAGGIEQFF; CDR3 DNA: TGTGCCAGCAGCCTCCTAAGTTTAGCGGGAGGGATTGAGCAGTTCTTC
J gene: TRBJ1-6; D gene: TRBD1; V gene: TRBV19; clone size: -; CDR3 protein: CASSPGQGISPLHF; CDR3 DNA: TGTGCCAGTAGTCCCGGACAGGGGATTTCACCCCTCCACTTT
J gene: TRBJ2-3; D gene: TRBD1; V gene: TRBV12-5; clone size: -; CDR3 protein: CASGLTTQGMVTDTQYF; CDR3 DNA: TGTGCTAGTGGTTTGACTACACAGGGGATGGTGACAGATACGCAGTATTTT
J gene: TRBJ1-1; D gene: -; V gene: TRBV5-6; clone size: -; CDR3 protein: CASSLDGRGGTEAFF; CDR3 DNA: TGTGCCAGCAGCTTGGACGGTCGGGGGGGCACTGAAGCTTTCTTT
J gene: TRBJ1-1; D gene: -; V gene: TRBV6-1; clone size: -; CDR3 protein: CASSDGQTSYEAFF; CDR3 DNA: TGTGCCAGCAGTGATGGGCAGACGTCCTATGAAGCTTTCTTT
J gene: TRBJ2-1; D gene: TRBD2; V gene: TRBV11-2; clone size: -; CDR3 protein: CASSLGFGTSGRWEQFF; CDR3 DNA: TGTGCCAGCAGCTTAGGGTTTGGGACTAGCGGGAGATGGGAGCAGTTCTTC
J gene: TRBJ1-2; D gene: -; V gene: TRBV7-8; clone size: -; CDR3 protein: CASSAQKTTNYGYTF; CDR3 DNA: TGTGCCAGCAGCGCCCAAAAGACAACTAACTATGGCTACACCTTC
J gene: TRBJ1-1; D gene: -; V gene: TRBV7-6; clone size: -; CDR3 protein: CASSLAGRGISEAFF; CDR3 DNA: TGTGCCAGCAGCTTAGCGGGCAGGGGAATAAGTGAAGCTTTCTTT